The 25 T cell receptor beta chains below were found in one sample sequenced in a study of human versus mouse CDR3 diversity and MHC coevolution. Data came from immunoSEQ multiplex PCR; TCRdb stores just in-frame clones and leaves some out. The sample includes around 59,000 clones, about 93% of them seen just once. The sample was naive CD4+ T cells from blood. Regarding subset: CD45RO-negative CD62L-positive naive CD4 T cells. The receptors shown here come from a person between 55 and 69 years old in good health.

This chain joins TRBV7-9 and TRBJ1-1; perhaps TRBD1 as D (5 bases). The CDR3 is 15 amino acids. Trimming left V 0 bases short and J 3 bases short, with 11 bases between. Germline CDR1 SEHNR, CDR2 FQNEAQ (reference sequence). The CDR3: CASSLAGVPYTEAFF. In DNA form, the CDR3 reads TGTGCCAGCAGCTTAGCAGGGGTTCCGTACACTGAAGCTTTCTTT.

This chain links TRBV7-9 with TRBJ2-7, with D maybe TRBD2 (5 bases). Germline V gene lookup returns CDR1 SEHNR and CDR2 FQNEAQ (reference sequence). The CDR3 is 12 residues long. Trimming left V 5 bases short and J 2 bases short, with 7 bases between. CDR3 in amino acids: CASSPEAYEQYF. CDR3 DNA: TGTGCCAGCAGCCCGGAGGCCTACGAGCAGTACTTC. Looking up the rest from reference TRBV7-9 and TRBJ2-7 gives the full variable domain: DTGVSQNPRHKITKRGQNVTFRCDPISEHNRLYWYRQTLGQGPEFLTYFQNEAQLEKSRLLSDRFSAERPKGSFSTLEIQRTEQGDSAMYLCASSPEAYEQYFGPGTRLTVT.

J is TRBJ1-5 and V is TRBV6-5, with D hard to call. This CDR3 is built from 15 residues. Between the trimmed V and J ends, which lost 5 bases and 2 bases, there was a span of 13 bases. Germline V gives CDR1 MNHEY, CDR2 SVGAGI. The CDR3 nucleotides read TGTGCCAGCAGTGCCGAGGGTGTTCGCAATCAGCCCCAGCATTTT. Translation: CASSAEGVRNQPQHF.

This clone is a singleton in its sample. One end of the junction varies from germline; a read error may be responsible. J is TRBJ1-4 and V is TRBV14, with D unresolved. In germline, CDR1 is SGHDN, CDR2 FVKESK. The CDR3 contains 15 residues. The DNA for the CDR3 is TGTGCCCGCAGCCAAGGGCACCAAACTAATGAAAAACTGTTTTTT. Its translation: CARSQGHQTNEKLFF.

The rearrangement uses TRBV10-2 and TRBJ2-3; TRBD1 matches 10 bases. The CDR3 loop spans 16 amino acids. Losses at the gene ends were 6 bases for V and 2 bases for J; bases not matched to a gene: 8. Germline V gene lookup returns CDR1 WSHSY and CDR2 SAAADI. This CDR3 is CASRTAGTGDTDTQYF. The CDR3 DNA is TGCGCCAGCAGAACAGCCGGGACAGGGGACACAGATACGCAGTATTTT.

This sequence joins TRBV5-4 and TRBJ2-7, with D maybe TRBD2 (5 bases). CDR3 size: 15 residues. Deletions cut 3 bases from V and 6 bases from J, with 19 bases between. Germline lookup yields CDR1 SGHNT and CDR2 YYREEE (reference sequence). In nucleotides, the CDR3 is TGTGCCAGCAGCTCTCACGCTAGGGCCGGGGTCGAGCAGTACTTC. The encoded protein is CASSSHARAGVEQYF.

V and J are TRBV21-1 and TRBJ2-7; TRBD1, the table's D call, lacks a check against the DNA. TRBV21-1 is termed a pseudogene. CDR3 length: 13 amino acids. CDR3: CASSNNQGGEQYF. Written as DNA, the CDR3 is TGTGCCAGCAGCAACAACCAGGGCGGCGAGCAGTACTTC.

The rearrangement links TRBV7-6 to TRBJ1-1; D ambiguous. Germline CDR1 reads SGHVS; CDR2 reads FNYEAQ. Trimming took 2 bases from V and 6 from J, leaving 13 bases between them. The length of the CDR3 is 14 residues. The CDR3 here is CASSLSLSGAEAFF. Here the CDR3 DNA reads TGTGCCAGCAGCTTAAGTCTGAGCGGCGCTGAAGCTTTCTTT.

V gene TRBV6-1 combines with J gene TRBJ1-2; the match to TRBD1 covers 9 bases. The V gene's germline CDR1 is MNHNS and CDR2 SASEGT. The length of the CDR3 is 14 residues. The V gene end was trimmed by 7 bases and the J gene end by 3 bases; junction bases not matched to a gene: 6. This CDR3 reads CASTPTGGDYGYTF. The CDR3 DNA reads TGTGCCAGCACCCCGACAGGGGGGGACTATGGCTACACCTTC.

The V gene is TRBV18, the J gene TRBJ1-2, with 8 bases fitting TRBD1. V lost 1 base and J lost 2; bases outside the gene matches: 3. The CDR3 runs to 15 residues. Germline loops: CDR1 KGHSH, CDR2 LQKENI. CDR3 amino acids: CASSPLDRVNYGYTF. CDR3 nucleotide sequence: TGTGCCAGCTCACCACTGGACAGGGTGAACTATGGCTACACCTTC.

The chain has TRBV9 and TRBJ1-1; TRBD1 matches 7 bases. This CDR3 comprises 15 residues. Per germline, CDR1 SGDLS and CDR2 YYNGEE. The trim removed 4 bases at V and 2 bases at J, leaving 8 bases unmatched. CDR3 protein: CASSPPGQLNTEAFF. The CDR3 DNA is TGTGCCAGCAGCCCCCCGGGACAGCTAAACACTGAAGCTTTCTTT.

The chain carries TRBV7-2 and TRBJ2-7; 14 positions match TRBD2. The CDR3 totals 14 residues. The J segment lost 6 bases and the V segment lost 5 bases, leaving 3 bases of the junction unmatched. Per germline, CDR1 SGHTA and CDR2 FQGNSA. The CDR3: CASSPTSGRGEQYF. DNA of the CDR3: TGTGCCAGCAGCCCGACTAGCGGGAGGGGCGAGCAGTACTTC.

The chain joins TRBV5-4 to TRBJ2-5; 7 nucleotides match TRBD2. This CDR3 is built from 15 residues. Trimming removed 1 base from V and 4 bases from J; junction bases left unmatched: 7. CDR1 and CDR2 (germline): SGHNT, YYREEE (reference sequence). CDR3 protein: CASSLRAGAGETQYF. CDR3 nucleotide sequence: TGTGCCAGCAGCTTGAGGGCGGGAGCGGGAGAGACCCAGTACTTC.

The J gene is TRBJ2-7, the V gene TRBV11-2; 9 nucleotides line up with TRBD2. CDR1 and CDR2 (germline): SGHAT, FQNNGV. V was clipped by 5 bases and J by 4 bases; unmatched bases: 6. The CDR3 contains 14 residues. The CDR3 nucleotides are TGTGCCAGCAGCCTCCGCAGCGGGAGGTACGAGCAGTACTTC. It is translated as CASSLRSGRYEQYF.

The chain joins TRBV5-8 to TRBJ2-7; weak D call: TRBD2 (7 bases). V was clipped by 4 bases and J by 3 bases, with 20 bases between them. Germline CDR1 reads SGHTS; CDR2 reads YDEGEE. CDR3 length: 16 amino acids. CDR3 sequence reads: CASSRGGEGRLYEQYF. In DNA, the CDR3 is TGTGCCAGCAGCCGAGGGGGGGAAGGTCGTCTCTACGAGCAGTACTTC.

The chain has TRBV18 and TRBJ2-1; 11 bases are a match to TRBD2. There are 14 residues in the CDR3. CDR1 and CDR2 from the germline V gene are KGHSH and LQKENI. The V and J ends lost 6 bases and 4 bases, in that order; junction bases with no gene match: 2. The CDR3: CASSTSGMYNEQFF. The CDR3 coding sequence is TGTGCCAGCTCGACTAGCGGGATGTACAATGAGCAGTTCTTC.

The genes are TRBV5-1 and TRBJ2-3; 7 bases are a match to TRBD2. V lost 8 bases to trimming and J lost 5 bases; unmatched junction nucleotides: 11. The CDR3 extends over 14 amino acids. Germline CDR1 and CDR2: SGHRS and YFSETQ. The CDR3 region has the DNA TGCGCCAGTAGACGGGAGGCTGGGCAAGATACGCAGTATTTT. Amino acid sequence: CASRREAGQDTQYF.

The CDR3 sequence: CASAPGERRPSGKAYEQYF. CDR3 nucleotides: TGTGCCAGCGCCCCGGGGGAACGTCGACCAAGCGGGAAAGCCTACGAGCAGTACTTC. The rearrangement links TRBV9 to TRBJ2-7; TRBD2 aligns across 7 bases. CDR1 and CDR2 (germline): SGDLS, YYNGEE. CDR3 length equals 19 residues. Trimming took 7 bases from V and 2 from J; bases not matched to a gene: 24.

V and J are TRBV11-3 and TRBJ2-5; D is perhaps TRBD2 (5 bases). Germline loops: CDR1 SGHNT, CDR2 YENEEA. Between the trimmed V and J ends, which lost 4 bases and 2 bases, there was a span of 14 bases. The length of the CDR3 is 15 residues. The CDR3 loop reads CASSYGGSSQETQYF. The CDR3 region has the DNA TGTGCCAGCAGCTACGGCGGGTCATCTCAAGAGACCCAGTACTTC.

This chain links TRBV5-1 with TRBJ2-5; D may be TRBD1 (8 bases). The V end lost 4 bases, the J end lost 11 bases, and 24 bases lay between the germline ends. CDR1 is SGHRS, CDR2 YFSETQ, per germline. The CDR3 loop spans 15 amino acids. The CDR3 is CASSVTTTGAGEQYF. CDR3 nucleotides: TGCGCCAGCAGCGTAACCACGACAGGGGCGGGGGAGCAGTACTTC.

The CDR3 spells CASSLGPGQGAILSGYTF. CDR3 bases: TGTGCCAGCAGCTTAGGCCCGGGACAGGGGGCGATACTATCTGGCTACACCTTC. V gene TRBV5-6 combines with J gene TRBJ1-2, with 12 bases lining up with TRBD1. In germline, CDR1 is SGHDT, CDR2 YYEEEE. V was pared by 2 bases and J by 7 bases, with 15 bases of the junction left unmatched. The CDR3 is 18 amino acids. Based on the CDR3 plus reference TRBV5-6 and TRBJ1-2, the full variable domain is DAGVTQSPTHLIKTRGQQVTLRCSPKSGHDTVSWYQQALGQGPQFIFQYYEEEERQRGNFPDRFSGHQFPNYSSELNVNALLLGDSALYLCASSLGPGQGAILSGYTFGSGTRLTVV.

The chain has TRBV11-2 and TRBJ2-2; a weak D match, TRBD1 (5 bases). Germline V gives CDR1 SGHAT, CDR2 FQNNGV. The V gene lost 6 bases and the J gene lost 0 bases, with 14 bases spanning the gap. CDR3 length: 16 residues. CDR3: CASSLRARANTGELFF. Written as DNA, the CDR3 is TGTGCCAGCAGTCTACGGGCCAGGGCGAACACCGGGGAGCTGTTTTTT.

This chain uses TRBV5-1 with TRBJ2-2; TRBD1 matches 11 bases. CDR3 length: 14 amino acids. Trimming at V came to 5 bases and at J to 7 bases, leaving 4 bases not matched to a gene. The germline V gene encodes CDR1 SGHRS and CDR2 YFSETQ. The CDR3 sequence: CASRSGTGGGELFF. Written as DNA, the CDR3 is TGCGCCAGCAGATCTGGGACAGGGGGCGGGGAGCTGTTTTTT.

The CDR3 spells CASSGGQSLGEAFF. The CDR3 region has the DNA TGTGCCAGCAGCGGAGGACAGAGCTTGGGTGAAGCTTTCTTT. The V gene is TRBV9, the J gene TRBJ1-1, with D perhaps TRBD1 (6 bases). The CDR3 is 14 residues long. CDR1 is SGDLS, CDR2 YYNGEE, per germline. Between the trimmed V and J ends, which lost 3 bases and 7 bases, there was a span of 16 bases.

The sample holds one count of this clone. This specimen includes other DNA sequences encoding the same CDR3. The CDR3 spells CASSSPGQGSTGELFF. DNA of the CDR3: TGTGCCAGCAGCTCACCGGGACAGGGGTCCACCGGGGAGCTGTTTTTT. The chain joins TRBV7-3 to TRBJ2-2, with 10 positions matching TRBD1. The junction had 6 bases not matched to a gene; V was cut back by 4 bases and J by 4 bases. Germline values: CDR1 SGHTA, CDR2 FQGTGA. This CDR3 has 16 amino acids. The whole variable domain, filled in from reference TRBV7-3 and TRBJ2-2, reads GAGVSQTPSNKVTEKGKYVELRCDPISGHTALYWYRQSLGQGPEFLIYFQGTGAADDSGLPNDRFFAVRPEGSVSTLKIQRTERGDSAVYLCASSSPGQGSTGELFFGEGSRLTVL.